These 8 T cell receptor beta chains were all obtained from the same sample, sequenced in a study of T-cell memory formation after mild COVID-19. In TCRdb, the 5' RACE reads were re-called with MiXCR into one record per CDR3 protein. This table holds about 140,000 distinct CDR3 sequences, 11% to 15% found once. Sample: PBMCs or a T cell subset sorted from them (not recorded which). Receptors originate from an adult woman who had mild COVID-19 (a few samples of this study predate the infection). Cell type and time point are not known.

A few counts support this clonotype. The chain uses TRBV19 and TRBJ2-5, with TRBD2 as a possible D gene (6 bases). Germline V gene data show CDR1 as LNHDA and CDR2 as SQIVND (reference sequence). The V end was cut by 2 bases, the J end by 5 bases, with 15 bases between. CDR3 length: 15 residues. The CDR3 nucleotides are TGTGCCAGTAGTATATCTGGGTTACGGGGGGAGACCCAGTACTTC. Its protein is CASSISGLRGETQYF.

This clonotype came up a few times. This chain uses TRBV11-3 with TRBJ2-5, with D perhaps given as TRBD1 or TRBD2 (5 bases each). The CDR3 has 15 residues. Trimming cost V 4 bases and J 2 bases, with 14 bases left between them. Germline V lookup: CDR1 SGHNT, CDR2 YENEEA. In DNA form, the CDR3 reads TGTGCCAGCAGCTCCGGGACGTTACCTCAAGAGACCCAGTACTTC. Residues: CASSSGTLPQETQYF.

V and J are TRBV9 and TRBJ2-7, with TRBD1 matching 7 bases. This CDR3 is built from 14 residues. V shed 3 bases, J shed 0 bases, and the junction held 3 bases outside the gene matches. CDR1 and CDR2 from the germline V gene are SGDLS and YYNGEE. CDR3 region: CASSEGASSYEQYF. Here the CDR3 DNA reads TGTGCCAGCAGCGAGGGGGCGAGCTCCTACGAGCAGTACTTC.

This clonotype was found many times. The rearrangement joins TRBV20-1 to TRBJ2-4, with 7 bases aligning to TRBD2. Germline trimming cut 1 base from V and 5 bases from J; bases unmatched to any gene: 17. This CDR3 is built from 18 residues. CDR1 is DFQATT, CDR2 SNEGSKA, per germline (reference sequence). CDR3: CSARGLGGHLREQNIQYF. DNA of the CDR3: TGCAGTGCTAGAGGCTTGGGTGGACACTTGCGGGAGCAAAACATTCAGTACTTC.

The chain is built from TRBV9 and TRBJ2-2; TRBD1 agrees at 10 bases. CDR1 is SGDLS and CDR2 is YYNGEE in the germline V gene. This CDR3 spans 16 amino acids. J was trimmed by 5 bases and V by 3 bases; bases with no gene match: 7. CDR3 residues: CASSAPGQGLTGELFF. Written as DNA, the CDR3 is TGTGCCAGCAGCGCACCGGGACAGGGGCTTACCGGGGAGCTGTTTTTT.

The chain has TRBV27 and TRBJ2-7, with unresolved D. The CDR3 length is 13 residues. V was shortened by 1 base and J by 3 bases, with 7 bases between the two germline ends. CDR1 and CDR2 from the germline V gene are MNHEY and SMNVEV (reference sequence). The chain's CDR3 is CASSLYLGYEQYF. The CDR3 DNA follows: TGTGCCAGCAGTTTATATTTGGGCTACGAGCAGTACTTC.

The chain uses TRBV18 and TRBJ2-7; D is unresolved. V dropped 3 bases and J dropped 2 bases, with 8 bases sitting between them. The CDR3 loop spans 13 amino acids. Germline V gene lookup returns CDR1 KGHSH and CDR2 LQKENI. The CDR3 protein is CASSPPATYEQYF. For the CDR3, the DNA is TGTGCCAGCTCACCCCCAGCCACCTACGAGCAGTACTTC. The whole variable domain, remainder taken from reference TRBV18 and TRBJ2-7, is NAGVMQNPRHLVRRRGQEARLRCSPMKGHSHVYWYRQLPEEGLKFMVYLQKENIIDESGMPKERFSAEFPKEGPSILRIQQVVRGDSAAYFCASSPPATYEQYFGPGTRLTVT.

This clonotype was found many times. The chain recombines TRBV29-1 with TRBJ2-7, with TRBD1 matching 9 bases. V lost 5 bases and J lost 5; bases outside the gene matches: 10. CDR1 and CDR2 from the germline V gene are SQVTM and ANQGSEA. The CDR3 length is 14 residues. The CDR3 loop reads CSVPGQGGRDEQYF. Here the CDR3 DNA reads TGCAGCGTTCCGGGACAGGGCGGTAGAGACGAGCAGTACTTC.